These T cell receptor beta chains were read from a single sample in a study of CD8 T cells in Susac syndrome. One entry per CDR3 protein, called by TCRdb with MiXCR from the immunoSEQ multiplex PCR reads. The sample contains roughly 130,000 distinct CDR3 sequences, 85% to 95% of which appear only once. Sequenced sample: CD4+ T cells from PBMCs. The receptors stem from a human donor with multiple sclerosis. Each CDR3 is given with its conserved first and last residue. D genes are given only for firm matches. Clone size, where shown, is once, few, many, or a class for clones that have expanded.

>once|.|TRBV2|TRBJ1-1
TGTGCCAGCAGACCCGAACTCAACACTGAAGCTTTCTTT
CASRPELNTEAFF
>.|TRBD2|TRBV29-1|TRBJ2-1
TGCAGCGGCCGGGCGGCGGGAGGAATCTATGAGCAGTTCTTC
CSGRAAGGIYEQFF
>.|TRBD1|TRBV7-9|TRBJ2-5
TGTGCCAGCAGCCCGGGACAGGGGAAGGAGACCCAGTACTTC
CASSPGQGKETQYF
>few|.|TRBV4-2|TRBJ1-2
TGTGCCAGCAGCCAAGAGGGGGGTTTCCTAGATGGCTACACCTTC
CASSQEGGFLDGYTF
>.|TRBD2|TRBV7-9|TRBJ2-2
TGTGCCAGCAGCTTAGGCGGGGGGCGAAGTCGGACCGGGGAGCTGTTTTTT
CASSLGGGRSRTGELFF
>few|TRBD2|TRBV3-1|TRBJ2-1
TGTGCCAGCAGCCAGGGAGGGAATGAGCAGTTCTTC
CASSQGGNEQFF
>.|TRBD2|TRBV7-9|TRBJ2-1
TGTGCCAGCAGCTTTCGCGGGAGGGGTAATGAGCAGTTCTTC
CASSFRGRGNEQFF
>.|TRBD1|TRBV29-1|TRBJ2-5
TGCAGCGTCGGCGGACAGGGAGAGACCCAGTACTTC
CSVGGQGETQYF
>.|TRBD2|TRBV5-1|TRBJ2-7
TGCGCCAGCAGCCCAGGACTAGCGGGGGGGATTAGCTCCTACGAGCAGTACTTC
CASSPGLAGGISSYEQYF
>.|.|TRBV3-1|TRBJ1-1
TGTGCCAGCAGCCAGGGAGTAGGCACTGAAGCTTTCTTT
CASSQGVGTEAFF
>.|.|TRBV24-1|TRBJ2-1
TGTGCCACCAGTGTATCCGGCAGCTCCTACAATGAGCAGTTCTTC
CATSVSGSSYNEQFF
>.|TRBD2|TRBV7-2|TRBJ2-5
TGTGCCAGCAGCTCCCAGGGACTACAAGAGACCCAGTACTTC
CASSSQGLQETQYF
>.|.|TRBV28|TRBJ2-1
TGTGCCAGCAGGGGGAACTACAATGAGCAGTTCTTC
CASRGNYNEQFF
>.|.|TRBV20-1|TRBJ2-1
TGCAGTGCTAGAGCGGCTGGCAGGTCAGCCTACAATGAGCAGTTCTTC
CSARAAGRSAYNEQFF
>once|TRBD1|TRBV19|TRBJ2-3
TGTGCCAGTAGTGTCCGGGACAGGGACCGACCAGATACGCAGTATTTT
CASSVRDRDRPDTQYF
>.|.|TRBV6-1|TRBJ1-2
TGTGCCAGCAGCCCGAGCCGGGGGCGGGGGAACGACTATGGCTACACCTTC
CASSPSRGRGNDYGYTF
>.|.|TRBV28|TRBJ2-4
TGTGCCACCTCACATCTTGCCAAAAACATTCAGTACTTC
CATSHLAKNIQYF
>.|TRBD2|TRBV7-3|TRBJ2-3
TGTGCCAGCAGCTTCCGGGGGGGCACGGATACGCAGTATTTT
CASSFRGGTDTQYF
>.|.|TRBV29-1|TRBJ1-2
TGCAGCGGCACCGACACGGACTATGGCCACACCTTC
CSGTDTDYGHTF
>.|TRBD2|TRBV4-1|TRBJ2-2
TGCGCCAGCAGCCAACCGATCCAGACTAGCGGGAGGACGAACACCGGGGAGCTGTTTTTT
CASSQPIQTSGRTNTGELFF
>.|.|TRBV24-1|TRBJ2-3
TGTGCCACCAGTGAGGGGGCCCTCACAGATACGCAGTATTTT
CATSEGALTDTQYF
>.|.|TRBV28|TRBJ1-6
TGTGCCAGCAGTTTCGCGGGGAGTTCACCCCTCCACTTT
CASSFAGSSPLHF
>once|.|TRBV3-1|TRBJ2-7
TGTGCCAGCAGCCAATTGCGGGGTCACGAGCAGTACTTC
CASSQLRGHEQYF
>.|TRBD1|TRBV5-4|TRBJ1-2
TGTGCCAGCAGCTTGCAGGGGGCTAGTGGCTACACCTTC
CASSLQGASGYTF
>.|.|TRBV29-1|TRBJ2-5
TGCAGCGCCCGACCCAGTGAGACCCAGTACTTC
CSARPSETQYF
>.|.|TRBV7-2|TRBJ1-2
TGTGCCAGCAGCCCGAAGGCGGCCGGGAGTCGAGGCTACACCTTC
CASSPKAAGSRGYTF
>.|TRBD1|TRBV19|TRBJ2-7
TGTGCCAGTAGTATGGGACAGGTTGCCTACGAGCAGTACTTC
CASSMGQVAYEQYF
>.|.|TRBV7-9|TRBJ1-2
TGTGCCAGCAGGCCGGCAGGGGAGAAGGAAGGCTACACCTTC
CASRPAGEKEGYTF
>.|.|TRBV5-1|TRBJ1-5
TGCGCCAGCAGCCCGGGTAAGGGTCAGCCCCAGCATTTT
CASSPGKGQPQHF
>.|.|TRBV9|TRBJ1-2
TGTGCCAGCAGCGCGACAAGCGGCTACACCTTC
CASSATSGYTF
>.|.|TRBV3-1|TRBJ1-4
TGTGCCAGCAGCCAAGGTTATGCCGGAGACACCGGTGAAAAACTGTTTTTT
CASSQGYAGDTGEKLFF
>.|.|TRBV29-1|TRBJ2-1
TGCAGCGTTACATCTATTGCGGAGCAGTTCTTC
CSVTSIAEQFF
>.|.|TRBV29-1|TRBJ2-5
TGCAGCGTCGACAAGGGGGAAACCCAGTACTTC
CSVDKGETQYF
>.|.|TRBV20-1|TRBJ2-2
TGCAGTGCCAGAAGGCGGGGCGGGGAGCTGTTTTTT
CSARRRGGELFF
>.|.|TRBV20-1|TRBJ1-4
TGCAGTGCTAGAGATCGGTGGCAGAAGCGGGAAAAACTGTTTTTT
CSARDRWQKREKLFF
>.|.|TRBV10-3|TRBJ2-4
TGTGCCATCAGTGAAGACCGGGACGCCTGGACCAAAAACATTCAGTACTTC
CAISEDRDAWTKNIQYF
>.|TRBD2|TRBV27|TRBJ2-1
TGTGCCAGCAGTTTGTATAGCGGGGGTCCCCCCTACAATGAGCAGTTCTTC
CASSLYSGGPPYNEQFF
>.|TRBD2|TRBV6-1|TRBJ2-1
TGTGCCAGCAGAGGACTTAGCGGGAGTTCGTACAATGAGCAGTTCTTC
CASRGLSGSSYNEQFF
>.|.|TRBV5-4|TRBJ2-7
TGTGCCAGCAGCTTTTTCTCGACCTCTCTGGAGCAGTACTTC
CASSFFSTSLEQYF
>.|TRBD2|TRBV7-2|TRBJ2-2
TGTGCCAGCAGCCGGACTAGCGGGAGCACCGGGGAGCTGTTTTTT
CASSRTSGSTGELFF
>.|.|TRBV27|TRBJ2-1
TGTGCCAGCAGACCCCTCTTGGACCCAATGGCACCCAATGAGCAGTTCTTC
CASRPLLDPMAPNEQFF
>.|TRBD1|TRBV25-1|TRBJ2-3
TGTGCCAGCAGCCCGACAGGGCCGTCAGATACGCAGTATTTT
CASSPTGPSDTQYF
>.|.|TRBV28|TRBJ2-3
TGTGCCAGCAGCCCCATACACACAGATACGCAGTATTTT
CASSPIHTDTQYF
>.|.|TRBV2|TRBJ1-5
TGTGCCAGCAGTGAGCACAAGGGTGGCAATCAGCCCCAGCATTTT
CASSEHKGGNQPQHF
>.|TRBD1|TRBV19|TRBJ1-6
TGTGCCAGTAGTGACAGGGGGCGCTCCTATAATTCACCCCTCCACTTT
CASSDRGRSYNSPLHF
>.|TRBD1|TRBV6-2/TRBV6-3|TRBJ2-7
TGTGCCACCCGGCGGACAGGCTCCTACGAGCAGTACTTC
CATRRTGSYEQYF
>.|.|TRBV29-1|TRBJ2-1
TGCAGCGTGGGATCAATCTACAATGAGCAGTTCTTC
CSVGSIYNEQFF
>.|TRBD2|TRBV4-2|TRBJ2-3
TGTGCCAGCAGCCAAGATCTTCGGGAGGGGGATACGCAGTATTTT
CASSQDLREGDTQYF
>once|.|TRBV28|TRBJ2-7
TGTGCCACAGCGAGATACGAGCAGTACTTC
CATARYEQYF
>.|.|TRBV3-1|TRBJ2-5
TGTGCCAGCAGCCAAGTGACCCACCGCAACTACGGGACCCAGTACTTC
CASSQVTHRNYGTQYF
>.|TRBD2|TRBV12-3/TRBV12-4|TRBJ2-1
TGTGCCAGCAGTTTATCTGCTAGCGGGAGGGCCACTGAGCAGTTCTTC
CASSLSASGRATEQFF
>.|TRBD2|TRBV24-1|TRBJ2-3
TGTGCCACCAGTGACCAGCGGGGAAAGGGGGATACGCAGTATTTT
CATSDQRGKGDTQYF
>.|TRBD2|TRBV9|TRBJ2-5
TGTGCCAGCAGCGTAGGCCTAGCGGGAGGGCCAGGGACCCAGTACTTC
CASSVGLAGGPGTQYF